The TCR beta chain under discussion was sequenced for a study of blood T cell repertoires in COVID-19. Overall study: The United States, Italy and Spain provided the acute and convalescent COVID-19 samples. T cells, B-cell-depleted T cells, or PBMCs provided the cDNA or gDNA that served as material.

Per the study methods: Amplification of reference gene primers was used by the study to estimate nucleated cell counts. Clones were sequenced by immunoSEQ multiplex PCR, and TCRdb holds only the in-frame ones, with some missing. From that table come the V and J calls and clone size; the DNA was used to work out D and trimming. This table holds more than 150,000 clones, around 90% found once. The sequence derives from a man between 60 and 75 years old with acute or convalescent COVID-19. Material for sequencing was peripheral blood.

CDR3 loop: CASSLEGLQNIQYF. The CDR3 nucleotides read TGTGCCAGCAGCTTAGAAGGACTCCAAAACATTCAGTACTTC. This rearrangement joins TRBV7-9 to TRBJ2-4, with a weak D call TRBD2 (5 bases). CDR3 length: 14 amino acids. V lost 1 base to trimming and J lost 5 bases, with 9 bases between them. Germline lookup yields CDR1 SEHNR and CDR2 FQNEAQ (reference sequence).